Below are 5 T cell receptor beta chains sequenced from a single sample in a study of human T cells and chemical hapten exposure. TCRdb re-called the RACE reads through MiXCR, storing one row per CDR3 protein. In the table there are 89,000 or so distinct CDR3 sequences, 6.5% to 8% of which are singletons. Time point of the sample: patch test 2, 6 weeks after DPC sensitization. The treatment is: therapeutic diphenylcyclopropenone sensitization with weekly scalp DPC. Sequencing used whole blood, obtained in connection with sensitization to the hapten diphenylcyclopropenone (DPC). The origin of the receptors is a woman aged 25 to 45 with alopecia areata. Some clones in this sample may be carry-over from other donors' samples.

This clonotype was seen repeatedly, ten times or more. Compared with germline, one end of the junction differs, possibly owing to a read error. This rearrangement joins TRBV2 to TRBJ2-7, with 7 positions matching TRBD1. There are 13 residues in the CDR3. Germline CDR1 is SNHLY and CDR2 is FYNNEI. In DNA, the CDR3 is TGTGCCAGCAGGGAAGGGACAGCCTACGAGCAGTACTTC. Its translation: CASREGTAYEQYF.

This clonotype was counted many times. The chain joins TRBV30 to TRBJ2-7, with D hard to call. V lost 4 bases and J lost 6, with 16 bases in between. This CDR3 comprises 13 residues. CDR1 is GTSNPN and CDR2 is SVGIG in the germline V gene (reference sequence). The CDR3 nucleotides read TGTGCCTGGAAGCCGAATGAGGAGCGCGAGCAGTACTTC. Translating gives CAWKPNEEREQYF.

This clonotype has ten or more counts. The chain uses TRBV6-2 or TRBV6-3 and TRBJ2-3; D is possibly TRBD1 or TRBD2 (5 bases each). This CDR3 spans 16 amino acids. Trimming removed 0 bases at V and 5 bases at J, with 15 bases between. CDR1 and CDR2 from the germline V gene are MNHEY and SVGEGT. The CDR3 reads CASSYSLGDPQDTQYF. The CDR3 DNA reads as TGTGCCAGCAGTTACTCTCTCGGGGACCCACAAGATACGCAGTATTTT.

In this sample, this clonotype turned up a few times. The chain uses TRBV29-1 and TRBJ1-4; tentative D call: TRBD1 (6 bases). Germline V gene data show CDR1 as SQVTM and CDR2 as ANQGSEA. Trimming cost V 4 bases and J 8 bases, with 11 bases left between them. The length of the CDR3 is 12 residues. CDR3 in amino acids: CSVATGTEKLFF. The CDR3 DNA reads as TGCAGCGTTGCCACAGGGACCGAAAAACTGTTTTTT.

The chain joins TRBV19 to TRBJ2-7; 12 nucleotides agree with TRBD1. This CDR3 is 15 amino acids long. CDR1 is LNHDA and CDR2 is SQIVND in the germline V gene (reference sequence). Trimming removed 6 bases from V and 4 bases from J; junction bases left unmatched: 7. The CDR3 spells CASRPGQGAVYEQYF. DNA of the CDR3: TGTGCCAGTAGGCCGGGACAGGGGGCTGTTTACGAGCAGTACTTC. The full variable domain, rest sourced from reference TRBV19 and TRBJ2-7, is DGGITQSPKYLFRKEGQNVTLSCEQNLNHDAMYWYRQDPGQGLRLIYYSQIVNDFQKGDIAEGYSVSREKKESFPLTVTSAQKNPTAFYLCASRPGQGAVYEQYFGPGTRLTVT.